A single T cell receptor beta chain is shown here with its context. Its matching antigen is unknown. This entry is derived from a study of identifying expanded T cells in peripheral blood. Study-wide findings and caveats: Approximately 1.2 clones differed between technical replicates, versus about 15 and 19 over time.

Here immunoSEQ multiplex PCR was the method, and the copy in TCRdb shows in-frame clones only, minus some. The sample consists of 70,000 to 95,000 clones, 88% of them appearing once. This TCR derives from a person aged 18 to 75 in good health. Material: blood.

CDR3 DNA sequence: TGTGCCAGCACCACCTCAGGGGGGGCTGAAAAACTGTTTTTT. This codes for CASTTSGGAEKLFF. This chain joins TRBV28 and TRBJ1-4, with 7 bases identical to TRBD1. Looked up from germline, CDR1 is MDHEN and CDR2 is SYDVKM. The CDR3 consists of 14 residues. With V trimmed by 7 bases and J by 7 bases, 9 bases remained unmatched.